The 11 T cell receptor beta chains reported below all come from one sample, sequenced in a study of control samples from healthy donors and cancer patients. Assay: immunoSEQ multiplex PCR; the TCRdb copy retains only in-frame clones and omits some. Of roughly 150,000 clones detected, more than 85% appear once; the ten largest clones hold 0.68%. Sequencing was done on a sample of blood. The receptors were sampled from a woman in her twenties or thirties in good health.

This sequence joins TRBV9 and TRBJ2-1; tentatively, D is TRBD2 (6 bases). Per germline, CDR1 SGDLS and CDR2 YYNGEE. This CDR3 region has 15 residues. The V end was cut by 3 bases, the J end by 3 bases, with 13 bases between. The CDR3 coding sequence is TGTGCCAGCAGCGGGTATGGGGAGGTCTACAATGAGCAGTTCTTC. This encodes CASSGYGEVYNEQFF.

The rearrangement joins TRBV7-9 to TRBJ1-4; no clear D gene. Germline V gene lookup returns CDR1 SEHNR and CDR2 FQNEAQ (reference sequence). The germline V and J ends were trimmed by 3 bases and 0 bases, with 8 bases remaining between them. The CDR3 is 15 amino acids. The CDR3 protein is CASSFSQSTNEKLFF. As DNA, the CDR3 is TGTGCCAGCAGCTTTTCACAGTCAACTAATGAAAAACTGTTTTTT.

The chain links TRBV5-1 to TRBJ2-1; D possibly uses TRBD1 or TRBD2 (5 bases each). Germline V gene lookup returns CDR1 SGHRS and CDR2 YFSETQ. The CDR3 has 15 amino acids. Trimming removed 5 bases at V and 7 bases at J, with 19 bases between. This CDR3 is CASSLGTVPGNEQFF. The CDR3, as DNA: TGCGCCAGCAGTCTTGGGACGGTCCCTGGGAATGAGCAGTTCTTC.

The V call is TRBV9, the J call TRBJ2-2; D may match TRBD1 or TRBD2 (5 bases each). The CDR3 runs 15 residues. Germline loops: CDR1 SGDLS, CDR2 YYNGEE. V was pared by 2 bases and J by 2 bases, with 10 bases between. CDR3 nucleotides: TGTGCCAGCAGCGTTGGGACCTCTAACACCGGGGAGCTGTTTTTT. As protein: CASSVGTSNTGELFF.

The DNA for the CDR3 is TGCGCCACCGAAAAAATAGGACCCCCCCCATCCTACGAGCAGTACTTC. Translation: CATEKIGPPPSYEQYF. V and J are TRBV4-3 and TRBJ2-7; D remains ambiguous. The CDR3 length is 16 residues. V lost 10 bases, J lost 1 base, and 23 bases lay in between. CDR1 and CDR2 from the germline V gene are LGHNA and YSLEER.

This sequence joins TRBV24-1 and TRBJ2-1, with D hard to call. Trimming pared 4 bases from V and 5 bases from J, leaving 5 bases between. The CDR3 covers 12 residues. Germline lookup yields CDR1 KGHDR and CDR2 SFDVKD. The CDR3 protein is CATSDRDNEQFF. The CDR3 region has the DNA TGTGCCACCAGTGACCGAGACAATGAGCAGTTCTTC.

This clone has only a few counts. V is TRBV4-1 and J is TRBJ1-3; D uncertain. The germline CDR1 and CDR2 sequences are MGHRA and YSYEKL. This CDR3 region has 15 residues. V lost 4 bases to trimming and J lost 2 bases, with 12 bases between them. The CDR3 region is CASSPGSGAGNTIYF. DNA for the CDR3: TGCGCCAGCAGCCCCGGATCGGGTGCTGGAAACACCATATATTTT.

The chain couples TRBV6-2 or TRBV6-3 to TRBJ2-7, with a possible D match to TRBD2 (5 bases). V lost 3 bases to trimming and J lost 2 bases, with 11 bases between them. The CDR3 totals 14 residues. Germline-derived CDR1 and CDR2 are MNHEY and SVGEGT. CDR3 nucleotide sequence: TGTGCCAGCAGTTATGAGGGTGGGCCCTACGAGCAGTACTTC. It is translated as CASSYEGGPYEQYF.

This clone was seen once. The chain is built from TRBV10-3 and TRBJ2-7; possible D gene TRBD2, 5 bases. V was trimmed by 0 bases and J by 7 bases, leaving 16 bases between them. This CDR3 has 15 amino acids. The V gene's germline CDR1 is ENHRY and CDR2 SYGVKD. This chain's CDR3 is CAISESDFTYVEQYF. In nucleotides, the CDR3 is TGTGCCATCAGTGAGTCGGACTTCACCTACGTAGAGCAGTACTTC.

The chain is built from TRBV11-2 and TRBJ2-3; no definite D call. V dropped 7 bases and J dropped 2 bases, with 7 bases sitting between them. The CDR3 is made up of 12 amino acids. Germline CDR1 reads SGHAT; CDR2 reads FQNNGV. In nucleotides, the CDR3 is TGTGCCAGCACCCAAACCACAGATACGCAGTATTTT. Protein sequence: CASTQTTDTQYF.

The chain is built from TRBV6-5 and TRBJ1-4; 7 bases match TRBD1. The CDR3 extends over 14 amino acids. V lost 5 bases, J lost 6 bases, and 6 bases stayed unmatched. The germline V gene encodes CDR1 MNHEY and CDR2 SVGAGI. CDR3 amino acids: CASSPRGLDEKLFF. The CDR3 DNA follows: TGTGCCAGCAGTCCTAGGGGGCTGGATGAAAAACTGTTTTTT.